The present T cell receptor (beta chain) was sequenced within a study of control samples from healthy donors and cancer patients. Germline V gives CDR1 MNHEY, CDR2 SMNVEV (reference sequence). CDR3 length: 14 residues. Trimming stripped 3 bases from V and 9 bases from J, with 18 bases between. Profiled with immunoSEQ multiplex PCR; TCRdb holds only in-frame clones, not every one. The sample holds 30,000 to 40,000 clones, under 95% seen once. The receptor was derived from a man aged 40-49 years with colorectal cancer. V gene TRBV27 combines with J gene TRBJ2-7, with D possibly TRBD1 on 5 matching bases. The sequenced material came from PBMCs. The CDR3 nucleotides read TGTGCCAGCAGTTTCCAGGGAAGCGCCGAAGGGCAGTACTTC. It translates to CASSFQGSAEGQYF.